Described below is a single TCR beta chain sequence and its context. The V end lost 4 bases, the J end lost 5 bases, and 10 bases lay between the germline ends. This CDR3 region has 13 residues. The germline CDR1 and CDR2 sequences are SGHRS and YFSETQ. These data originate in a study of T cells in localized non-small cell lung cancer. The data were produced by immunoSEQ multiplex PCR, yet TCRdb's version contains in-frame clones alone and is incomplete. This sample has about 43,000 clones, with about 91% found just once. The sequence was obtained from a woman aged 35 to 69 with stage II lung adenocarcinoma. This rearrangement joins TRBV5-1 to TRBJ2-1; the D gene is possibly TRBD1 (6 bases). The sequences come from PBMCs, collected before any cancer treatment. DNA for the CDR3: TGCGCCAGCAGCCCGGACAGAAACAATGAGCAGTTCTTC. Protein sequence: CASSPDRNNEQFF.